The 4 T cell receptor beta chains below come from one sample, sequenced in a study of cytomegalovirus exposure and HLA in healthy donors. The study ran its PCR with 60 Vbeta and 13 Jbeta primers. Data came from immunoSEQ multiplex PCR; TCRdb stores just in-frame clones and leaves some out. This sample has some 56,000 clones, with roughly 84% found just once. Source material: PBMCs. These receptors all come from a human donor in good health.

The chain couples TRBV18 to TRBJ2-7; TRBD2 is a possible D gene (5 bases). This CDR3 has 15 residues. The germline V gene encodes CDR1 KGHSH and CDR2 LQKENI. The germline V and J ends were trimmed by 3 bases and 2 bases, with 14 bases remaining between them. CDR3 loop: CASSPYRGLTYEQYF. The CDR3, as DNA: TGTGCCAGCTCACCCTACCGAGGGCTAACCTACGAGCAGTACTTC.

The chain carries TRBV7-6 and TRBJ1-1; D call uncertain. V lost 1 base to trimming and J lost 1 base, with 7 bases between them. CDR1 is SGHVS, CDR2 FNYEAQ, per germline. CDR3 length: 14 amino acids. The CDR3 is CASSLVAENTEAFF. CDR3 nucleotide sequence: TGTGCCAGCAGCTTAGTCGCAGAGAACACTGAAGCTTTCTTT.

V is TRBV7-9 and J is TRBJ2-7, with 9 bases that match TRBD1. J gave up 3 bases and V 5 bases, and 11 bases lay outside the gene matches. The CDR3 spans 16 residues. CDR1 is SEHNR and CDR2 is FQNEAQ in the germline V gene (reference sequence). The CDR3 nucleotides are TGTGCCAGCAGCCAGCTCCGGGGGACAGGGCTCTACGAGCAGTACTTC. This gives the protein CASSQLRGTGLYEQYF. The entire variable domain, with the rest obtained from reference TRBV7-9 and TRBJ2-7, is as follows: DTGVSQNPRHKITKRGQNVTFRCDPISEHNRLYWYRQTLGQGPEFLTYFQNEAQLEKSRLLSDRFSAERPKGSFSTLEIQRTEQGDSAMYLCASSQLRGTGLYEQYFGPGTRLTVT.

The chain employs TRBV5-1 and TRBJ2-1; no reliable D call. The CDR3 totals 14 residues. CDR1 is SGHRS, CDR2 YFSETQ, per germline. With 4 bases removed from V and 7 bases from J, the gap between germline ends came to 15 bases. The CDR3 DNA reads TGCGCCAGCAGCGCCATTGGGTCGGAGAATGAGCAGTTCTTC. It yields the protein CASSAIGSENEQFF.